The clone carrying this T cell receptor beta chain occurred many times. Its specificity is unknown. The record originates from a study of response to subunit inactivated influenza vaccine. Findings of the study overall: The authors offered the suggestion that each seasonal influenza vaccination recruits few new T cells.

Trimming stripped 3 bases from V and 4 bases from J, with 12 bases between. The CDR3 has 14 residues. Germline CDR1 reads MGHDK; CDR2 reads SYGVNS. Each CDR3 protein gets one entry after TCRdb re-called the RT-PCR reads with MiXCR. The sample holds 530,000 or so distinct CDR3 sequences, approximately 15% seen once. The V gene is TRBV25-1, the J gene TRBJ1-1; a weak D match, TRBD1 (5 bases). Sample: PBMCs from blood, taken about 11 days after vaccination. The source is a man aged 50 to 60 who received an inactivated influenza vaccine. The CDR3 DNA reads as TGTGCCAGCAGTGAGCAGGGAGGAACCACTGAAGCTTTCTTT. Encoded protein: CASSEQGGTTEAFF.